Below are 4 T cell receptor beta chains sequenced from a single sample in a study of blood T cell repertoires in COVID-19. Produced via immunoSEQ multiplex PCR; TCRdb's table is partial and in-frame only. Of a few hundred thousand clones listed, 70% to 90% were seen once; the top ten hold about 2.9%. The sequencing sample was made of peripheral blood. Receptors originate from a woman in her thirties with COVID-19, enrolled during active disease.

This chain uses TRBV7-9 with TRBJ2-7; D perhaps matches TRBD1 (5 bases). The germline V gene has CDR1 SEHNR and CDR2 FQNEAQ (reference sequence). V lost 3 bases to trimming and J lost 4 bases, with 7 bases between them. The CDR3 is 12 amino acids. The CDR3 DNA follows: TGTGCCAGCAGCTTCACAGGATACGAGCAGTACTTC. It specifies CASSFTGYEQYF.

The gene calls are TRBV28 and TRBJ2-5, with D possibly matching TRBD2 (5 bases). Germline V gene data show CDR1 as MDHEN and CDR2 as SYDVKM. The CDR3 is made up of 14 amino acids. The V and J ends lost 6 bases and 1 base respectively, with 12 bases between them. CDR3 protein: CASSRWEFQETQYF. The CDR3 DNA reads TGTGCCAGCAGCCGGTGGGAGTTCCAAGAGACCCAGTACTTC. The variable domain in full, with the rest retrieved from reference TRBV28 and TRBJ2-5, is DVKVTQSSRYLVKRTGEKVFLECVQDMDHENMFWYRQDPGLGLRLIYFSYDVKMKEKGDIPEGYSVSREKKERFSLILESASTNQTSMYLCASSRWEFQETQYFGPGTRLLVL.

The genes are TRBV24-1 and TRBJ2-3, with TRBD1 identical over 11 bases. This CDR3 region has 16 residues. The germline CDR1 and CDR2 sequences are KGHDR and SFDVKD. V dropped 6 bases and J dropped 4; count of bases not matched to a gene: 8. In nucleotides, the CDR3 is TGTGCCACCAGTTTACCGGGACAGGGGGTTGCAGATACGCAGTATTTT. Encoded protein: CATSLPGQGVADTQYF.

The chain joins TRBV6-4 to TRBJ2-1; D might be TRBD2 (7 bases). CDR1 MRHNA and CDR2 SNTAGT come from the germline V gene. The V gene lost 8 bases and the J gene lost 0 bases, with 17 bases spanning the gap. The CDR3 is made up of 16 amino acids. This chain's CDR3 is CASSTRGGRSYNEQFF. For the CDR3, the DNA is TGTGCCAGCTCGACTAGGGGGGGACGCTCCTACAATGAGCAGTTCTTC.